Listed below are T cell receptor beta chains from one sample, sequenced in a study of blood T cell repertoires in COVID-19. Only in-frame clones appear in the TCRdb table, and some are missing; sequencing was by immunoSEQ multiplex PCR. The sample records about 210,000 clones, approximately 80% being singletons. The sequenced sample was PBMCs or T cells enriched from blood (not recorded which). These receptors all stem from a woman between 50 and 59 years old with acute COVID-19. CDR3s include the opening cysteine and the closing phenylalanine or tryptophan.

CDR3 protein: CASSLNPPGTANYGYTF
V gene: TRBV5-1
J gene: TRBJ1-2

CDR3 protein: CASSRGDAQYF
V gene: TRBV18
J gene: TRBJ2-3

CDR3 protein: CAWSVGTGGAQPQHF
V gene: TRBV30
J gene: TRBJ1-5

CDR3 protein: CASSWGGDTQYF
V gene: TRBV6-5
J gene: TRBJ2-3

CDR3 protein: CASSSVSYEQYF
V gene: TRBV28
J gene: TRBJ2-7

CDR3 protein: CASSLVGQGYEQYF
V gene: TRBV11-1
J gene: TRBJ2-7

CDR3 protein: CASSRFGTGRGAGNTIYF
V gene: TRBV5-6
J gene: TRBJ1-3

CDR3 protein: CATSRGENTEAFF
V gene: TRBV6-6
J gene: TRBJ1-1

CDR3 protein: CASSIGEGYGYTF
V gene: TRBV7-9
J gene: TRBJ1-2

CDR3 protein: CAIRGVQSETQYF
V gene: TRBV10-3
J gene: TRBJ2-5

CDR3 protein: CASPRTGFTGELFF
V gene: TRBV7-9
J gene: TRBJ2-2

CDR3 protein: CASSDRTSGGTDTQYF
V gene: TRBV2
J gene: TRBJ2-3

CDR3 protein: CASSAGQNYGYTF
V gene: TRBV25-1
J gene: TRBJ1-2

CDR3 protein: CASSLSTGTPYGYTF
V gene: TRBV28
J gene: TRBJ1-2

CDR3 protein: CASSEIGTSGGDEQFF
V gene: TRBV3-1/TRBV3-2
J gene: TRBJ2-1

CDR3 protein: CASSTDRRNEQYF
V gene: TRBV5-1
J gene: TRBJ2-7

CDR3 protein: CASSMGMVRNEKLFF
V gene: TRBV19
J gene: TRBJ1-4

CDR3 protein: CASSPRRTGGVGELFF
V gene: TRBV5-6
J gene: TRBJ2-2

CDR3 protein: CASSLVKTSGRATYEQYF
V gene: TRBV11-2
J gene: TRBJ2-7

CDR3 protein: CASSGALSTDTQYF
V gene: TRBV7-2
J gene: TRBJ2-3

CDR3 protein: CASSQPGGALDTQYF
V gene: TRBV4-2
J gene: TRBJ2-3

CDR3 protein: CASSSTTLGVDEQFF
V gene: TRBV11-2
J gene: TRBJ2-1

CDR3 protein: CASSPGLVNYGYTF
V gene: TRBV7-9
J gene: TRBJ1-2

CDR3 protein: CASSYTGEVYEQYF
V gene: TRBV6-6
J gene: TRBJ2-7

CDR3 protein: CASLRGWGGRETQYF
V gene: TRBV28
J gene: TRBJ2-5

CDR3 protein: CASSSRQAPDTIYF
V gene: TRBV5-1
J gene: TRBJ1-3

CDR3 protein: CAIKDSSRGQFF
V gene: TRBV10-3
J gene: TRBJ2-1

CDR3 protein: CASSLGTTGGYEQYF
V gene: TRBV7-8
J gene: TRBJ2-7

CDR3 protein: CASRPIPGQGVWPQHF
V gene: TRBV28
J gene: TRBJ1-5

CDR3 protein: CASSLASGAYNTGELFF
V gene: TRBV7-9
J gene: TRBJ2-2

CDR3 protein: CASRVLAGGYNEQFF
V gene: TRBV27
J gene: TRBJ2-1

CDR3 protein: CASRNTEAFF
V gene: TRBV2
J gene: TRBJ1-1

CDR3 protein: CASSRDSLPTEAFF
V gene: TRBV5-1
J gene: TRBJ1-1

CDR3 protein: CASSRKAWGGEKLFF
V gene: TRBV6-4
J gene: TRBJ1-4

CDR3 protein: CASSLYLQGRSGNTIYF
V gene: TRBV5-5
J gene: TRBJ1-3

CDR3 protein: CASRRQGIVESNQPQHF
V gene: TRBV19
J gene: TRBJ1-5

CDR3 protein: CASSYGGEAFF
V gene: TRBV6-2/TRBV6-3
J gene: TRBJ1-1

CDR3 protein: CASREGLSYEQYF
V gene: TRBV7-2
J gene: TRBJ2-7

CDR3 protein: CASSGAGTSSDTIYF
V gene: TRBV9
J gene: TRBJ1-3

CDR3 protein: CASSRTGPEQYF
V gene: TRBV18
J gene: TRBJ2-7

CDR3 protein: CASSSKKTGNLNEKLFF
V gene: TRBV28
J gene: TRBJ1-4

CDR3 protein: CRTDRNTEAFF
V gene: TRBV20-1
J gene: TRBJ1-1

CDR3 protein: CASMLQGAGEKLFF
V gene: TRBV27
J gene: TRBJ1-4

CDR3 protein: CASTLTGGTEAFF
V gene: TRBV28
J gene: TRBJ1-1

CDR3 protein: CASSQTRGLRQDSYEQYF
V gene: TRBV27
J gene: TRBJ2-7

CDR3 protein: CSASLPRGFHEQYF
V gene: TRBV20-1
J gene: TRBJ2-7

CDR3 protein: CAKDADRAPRPEKLFF
V gene: TRBV28
J gene: TRBJ1-4